A selection of T cell receptor beta chains follows, all from one sample in a study of blood T cell repertoires in COVID-19. Here immunoSEQ multiplex PCR was the method, and the copy in TCRdb shows in-frame clones only, minus some. This table has fewer than 200,000 clones, 60% to 80% appearing once. Sequenced input: PBMCs or T cells enriched from blood (not recorded which). Source of these receptors: a woman aged 45-65 years who had recovered from COVID-19. The CDR3 runs from the conserved cysteine through the conserved F or W. Each record gives: V gene, J gene, clone size, D gene, CDR3 protein, CDR3 DNA. D genes are given only for firm matches. For some rows the clone size is stated as once, few or many, or as a class when expanded; others skip it.

>TRBV5-1|TRBJ2-5|-|-
CASSFTGSMETQYF
TGCGCCAGCAGCTTCACCGGGTCCATGGAGACCCAGTACTTC
>TRBV9|TRBJ2-2|-|-
CASSVASSGVANTGELFF
TGTGCCAGCAGCGTAGCTTCATCGGGGGTGGCGAACACCGGGGAGCTGTTTTTT
>TRBV7-9|TRBJ2-3|-|TRBD2
CASSAIAGYTQYF
TGTGCCAGCAGCGCAATAGCGGGGTATACGCAGTATTTT
>TRBV10-2|TRBJ2-7|-|-
CASSEGREQYF
TGCGCCAGCAGTGAGGGGAGGGAGCAGTACTTC
>TRBV24-1|TRBJ2-5|-|-
CATSDSRRSRIETQYF
TGTGCCACCAGTGATTCCCGACGGAGTCGGATAGAGACCCAGTACTTC
>TRBV15|TRBJ1-5|-|TRBD1
CATGDRANQPQHF
TGTGCCACCGGGGACAGGGCTAATCAGCCCCAGCATTTT
>TRBV12-3/TRBV12-4|TRBJ2-1|-|-
CASLSTAGNEQFF
TGTGCCAGCCTATCGACAGCTGGTAATGAGCAGTTCTTC
>TRBV3-1/TRBV3-2|TRBJ2-7|-|-
CASSRAAYEQYF
TGTGCCAGCAGCCGGGCTGCTTACGAGCAGTACTTC
>TRBV4-2|TRBJ2-7|-|-
CASSHQRNSYEQYF
TGTGCCAGCAGCCACCAGCGGAACTCCTACGAGCAGTACTTC
>TRBV4-2|TRBJ1-2|-|-
CASSQDWGKSGDYGYTF
TGTGCCAGCAGCCAAGATTGGGGGAAATCAGGGGACTATGGCTACACCTTC
>TRBV7-8|TRBJ1-5|-|-
CASSLAPGLNQPQHF
TGTGCCAGCAGCTTAGCCCCAGGACTTAATCAGCCCCAGCATTTT
>TRBV28|TRBJ1-1|-|-
CASSLPRDTEAFF
TGTGCCAGCAGTTTACCGCGGGACACTGAAGCTTTCTTT
>TRBV3-1/TRBV3-2|TRBJ1-3|-|TRBD1
CASSHPGQGNTIYF
TGTGCCAGCAGCCACCCGGGACAGGGAAACACCATATATTTT
>TRBV10-1|TRBJ2-6|few|TRBD1
CASSGTGFHSGANVLTF
TGCGCCAGCAGTGGGACAGGGTTCCACTCTGGGGCCAACGTCCTGACTTTC
>TRBV7-9|TRBJ1-2|-|-
CASSLLEGINYGYTF
TGTGCCAGCAGCTTACTCGAGGGAATTAACTATGGCTACACCTTC
>TRBV7-3|TRBJ2-5|-|-
CASSLSPGETQYF
TGTGCCAGCAGCTTAAGTCCCGGAGAGACCCAGTACTTC
>TRBV27|TRBJ2-7|few|-
CASSLSYDTSYEQYF
TGTGCCAGCAGTTTATCTTATGACACCTCCTACGAGCAGTACTTC
>TRBV28|TRBJ1-4|-|-
CAGGARPSEKLFF
TGTGCCGGGGGGGCCAGGCCTTCTGAAAAACTGTTTTTT
>TRBV6-8|TRBJ1-2|once|-
CASSYPDRSYYGYTF
TGTGCCAGCAGTTACCCTGACAGGTCTTACTATGGCTACACCTTC
>TRBV3-1/TRBV3-2|TRBJ2-5|-|-
CASSQVSRQTQYF
TGTGCCAGCAGCCAAGTGAGCAGGCAGACCCAGTACTTC
>TRBV3-1/TRBV3-2|TRBJ1-2|-|-
CASSPGQKPNYGYTF
TGTGCCAGCAGCCCCGGACAGAAACCTAACTATGGCTACACCTTC
>TRBV28|TRBJ1-2|-|TRBD1
CASTEGAWGYTF
TGTGCCAGCACCGAGGGGGCTTGGGGCTACACCTTC
>TRBV7-9|TRBJ2-2|-|-
CASSPRAVGELFF
TGTGCCAGCAGCCCCCGAGCTGTTGGGGAGCTGTTTTTT
>TRBV5-1|TRBJ1-4|-|-
CASSLEVGAVSNEKLFF
TGCGCCAGCAGCTTGGAGGTGGGGGCGGTTTCCAATGAAAAACTGTTTTTT
>TRBV6-5|TRBJ1-5|-|-
CASSVAGRQPQHF
TGTGCCAGCAGCGTCGCGGGGAGGCAGCCCCAGCATTTT
>TRBV7-9|TRBJ2-1|-|TRBD2
CASNSRTSGTQSSYNEQFF
TGTGCCAGCAACTCGAGAACTAGCGGAACTCAGAGCTCCTACAATGAGCAGTTCTTC
>TRBV5-4|TRBJ2-7|-|TRBD2
CASSLGGSPYEQYF
TGTGCCAGCAGCTTGGGCGGGAGCCCCTACGAGCAGTACTTC
>TRBV2|TRBJ2-5|-|-
CASSAVKAGVGTQYF
TGTGCCAGCAGTGCGGTTAAGGCAGGGGTGGGGACCCAGTACTTC
>TRBV2|TRBJ2-3|-|TRBD1
CASSPVDRVSTDTQYF
TGTGCCAGCAGTCCTGTCGACAGGGTGAGCACAGATACGCAGTATTTT
>TRBV2|TRBJ2-7|-|TRBD2
CASKMGLENGEQYF
TGTGCCAGCAAGATGGGACTAGAGAATGGCGAGCAGTACTTC
>TRBV19|TRBJ2-1|-|-
CASSFADSYNEQFF
TGTGCCAGTAGTTTCGCCGACAGCTACAATGAGCAGTTCTTC
>TRBV11-2|TRBJ1-1|-|-
CASSLDQGNTEAFF
TGTGCCAGCAGCTTAGATCAGGGGAACACTGAAGCTTTCTTT
>TRBV6-1|TRBJ2-1|-|TRBD1
CASSDPGTGLGREQFF
TGTGCCAGCAGTGACCCCGGGACAGGGCTTGGGCGTGAGCAGTTCTTC
>TRBV24-1|TRBJ2-6|-|-
CATSGGSSANVLTF
TGTGCCACCAGTGGAGGTTCTTCGGCCAACGTCCTGACTTTC
>TRBV19|TRBJ1-1|-|-
CASSFRGTEAFF
TGTGCCAGTAGTTTCAGGGGCACTGAAGCTTTCTTT
>TRBV18|TRBJ2-5|-|-
CASSPQGGLETQYF
TGTGCCAGCTCACCACAAGGGGGTCTAGAGACCCAGTACTTC
>TRBV2|TRBJ2-5|-|-
CASSEGEGVLETQYF
TGTGCCAGCAGTGAAGGGGAGGGGGTATTGGAGACCCAGTACTTC
>TRBV14|TRBJ2-1|once|TRBD2
CASSQESTSGSRNEQFF
TGTGCCAGCAGCCAAGAATCCACTAGCGGGAGCAGAAATGAGCAGTTCTTC
>TRBV19|TRBJ1-1|once|TRBD1
CASSKSQGLSAFF
TGTGCCAGTAGCAAGTCACAGGGGCTCTCGGCTTTCTTT
>TRBV6-5|TRBJ2-2|once|TRBD2
CASSYSAVGTKGELFF
TGTGCCAGCAGTTACTCGGCGGTAGGGACTAAGGGGGAGCTGTTTTTT
>TRBV5-1|TRBJ2-7|-|-
CASSLQGFHSLDEQYF
TGCGCCAGCAGCTTGCAGGGGTTCCACTCCCTAGACGAGCAGTACTTC
>TRBV2|TRBJ2-5|-|TRBD2
CASSSGRGETQYF
TGTGCCAGCAGTAGCGGGAGGGGTGAGACCCAGTACTTC
>TRBV4-3|TRBJ2-1|few|-
CASSQDPNDEQFF
TGCGCCAGCAGCCAAGATCCTAACGATGAGCAGTTCTTC
>TRBV19|TRBJ2-7|few|TRBD1
CASSVTGVFYEQYF
TGTGCCAGTAGTGTCACAGGGGTTTTCTACGAGCAGTACTTC
>TRBV19|TRBJ2-7|-|TRBD2
CASSWRTSGDYEQYF
TGTGCCAGTAGTTGGAGGACTAGCGGGGACTACGAGCAGTACTTC
>TRBV7-2|TRBJ1-2|-|-
CASSLEVTGGGYGYTF
TGTGCCAGCAGCTTAGAAGTAACGGGAGGAGGTTATGGCTACACCTTC
>TRBV30|TRBJ2-1|-|-
CAWSGRGGAYNEQFF
TGTGCCTGGAGTGGGAGGGGGGGCGCCTACAATGAGCAGTTCTTC
>TRBV4-3|TRBJ2-1|-|TRBD2
CASSQDPPGLAGGTLYNEQFF
TGCGCCAGCAGCCAAGATCCCCCCGGACTAGCGGGAGGGACACTTTACAATGAGCAGTTCTTC
>TRBV3-1/TRBV3-2|TRBJ2-3|-|TRBD2
CASSQNVAGATQYF
TGTGCCAGCAGCCAGAATGTAGCGGGAGCTACGCAGTATTTT
>TRBV29-1|TRBJ2-7|few|TRBD1
CSAGQGAFYEQYF
TGCAGCGCTGGACAGGGGGCCTTTTACGAGCAGTACTTC
>TRBV13|TRBJ2-7|-|TRBD2
CASSPRSGSGYEQYF
TGTGCCAGCAGCCCTCGGAGCGGGAGTGGCTACGAGCAGTACTTC
>TRBV5-1|TRBJ2-7|few|TRBD2
CASSSQPRRTSVYEQYF
TGCGCCAGCAGCTCCCAACCTCGTCGGACTAGCGTGTACGAGCAGTACTTC
>TRBV7-3|TRBJ2-1|-|TRBD2
CASSITSGGYNEQFF
TGTGCCAGCAGCATTACTAGCGGGGGCTACAATGAGCAGTTCTTC
>TRBV7-9|TRBJ2-5|-|TRBD1
CASSSIGQGRGETQYF
TGTGCCAGCAGCTCAATCGGACAGGGAAGGGGTGAGACCCAGTACTTC